This passage covers 8 T cell receptor beta chains from one sample sequenced in a study of blood T cells in healthy people across ages (dated by TCRdb to between 2015 and 2016). Library preparation used 5' RACE. The data were produced on an Illumina HiSeq 2500. A second PCR of about 6 to 12 cycles was performed with a sample-barcoded 5' primer and a J-beta primer mix. Clones were called with MiXCR by TCRdb after fastp trimmed the public reads at Q25, and only in-frame beta chains were retained. Each entry is one CDR3 protein sequence, shown with its most common DNA and genes. The table for this sample lists about 1.1 million distinct CDR3 sequences; 30% to 40% of them were counted only once. Around 12% of the sample is taken by the ten largest. Sequences were obtained from blood. Every receptor here comes from a man between 18 and 35 years old in good health.

V and J are TRBV5-5 and TRBJ2-7; the D is unclear. The CDR3 is made up of 15 amino acids. V shed 4 bases and J shed 1 base, with 15 bases lying between them. Germline V gene sequence: CDR1 SGHKS, CDR2 YYEKEE (reference sequence). The CDR3 DNA is TGTGCCAGCAGCGAACATCAGCCGGGTTCCTACGAGCAGTACTTC. Translation gives CASSEHQPGSYEQYF.

This clonotype was detected once. The CDR3 DNA sequence: TGTGCCAGCAGTTCAGGGGCGACCTACGGTGAGCAGTTCTTC. Translation: CASSSGATYGEQFF. J is TRBJ2-1 and V is TRBV27; D might be TRBD1 (6 bases). The CDR3 has 14 residues. V dropped 4 bases and J dropped 9 bases, with 16 bases sitting between them. The V gene's germline CDR1 is MNHEY and CDR2 SMNVEV (reference sequence).

This clonotype was seen a few times. V usage is TRBV20-1 and J usage is TRBJ1-5, with D possibly being TRBD1 (5 bases). The CDR3 consists of 13 residues. Trimming took off 5 bases at V and 7 bases at J, with 15 bases between the two ends. CDR1 is DFQATT, CDR2 SNEGSKA, per germline (reference sequence). The CDR3 loop is CSAQLGAEQPQHF. CDR3 coding DNA: TGCAGTGCTCAACTTGGGGCAGAGCAGCCCCAGCATTTT.

The gene calls are TRBV20-1 and TRBJ2-2; D is uncertain. Trimming took 0 bases from V and 2 from J, leaving 10 bases between them. The CDR3 is 15 amino acids. Germline CDR1 DFQATT, CDR2 SNEGSKA (reference sequence). CDR3 in amino acids: CSARDRGSNTGELFF. The CDR3 DNA is TGCAGTGCTAGAGATCGTGGATCCAACACCGGGGAGCTGTTTTTT.

This clonotype was seen a handful of times. The rearrangement links TRBV4-3 to TRBJ2-7; D unclear. CDR1 is LGHNA, CDR2 YSLEER, per germline. The CDR3 is 16 amino acids. Trimming cost V 1 base and J 2 bases, with 15 bases left between them. CDR3 nucleotide sequence: TGCGCCAGCAGCCAAGCCCGGCAGGCCGATACCTACGAGCAGTACTTC. Its translation is CASSQARQADTYEQYF.

This chain connects TRBV20-1 to TRBJ1-5, with unresolved D. Trimming removed 5 bases at V and 2 bases at J, with 10 bases between. The length of the CDR3 is 13 residues. CDR1 is DFQATT, CDR2 SNEGSKA, per germline (reference sequence). CDR3 sequence reads: CSAPDGGNQPQHF. The CDR3 DNA reads TGCAGTGCTCCTGACGGGGGCAATCAGCCCCAGCATTTT.

The chain uses TRBV30 and TRBJ2-7; tentatively, D is TRBD2 (6 bases). The CDR3 consists of 12 residues. Germline V gives CDR1 GTSNPN, CDR2 SVGIG (reference sequence). Deletions cut 2 bases from V and 3 bases from J, with 8 bases between. The DNA of the CDR3 is TGTGCCTGGAGTCGGGAGTTCTACGAGCAGTACTTC. Its translation: CAWSREFYEQYF. The variable domain in full, completed from reference TRBV30 and TRBJ2-7, reads SQTIHQWPATLVQPVGSPLSLECTVEGTSNPNLYWYRQAAGRGLQLLFYSVGIGQISSEVPQNLSASRPQDRQFILSSKKLLLSDSGFYLCAWSREFYEQYFGPGTRLTVT.

The chain recombines TRBV12-3 or TRBV12-4 with TRBJ1-5; D unclear. V lost 5 bases and J 7 bases, leaving 21 bases between the germline ends. This CDR3 has 16 amino acids. The CDR3 protein is CASSLENSFSPQPQHF. The DNA of the CDR3 is TGTGCCAGCAGTCTAGAGAACTCATTCTCCCCCCAGCCCCAGCATTTT.